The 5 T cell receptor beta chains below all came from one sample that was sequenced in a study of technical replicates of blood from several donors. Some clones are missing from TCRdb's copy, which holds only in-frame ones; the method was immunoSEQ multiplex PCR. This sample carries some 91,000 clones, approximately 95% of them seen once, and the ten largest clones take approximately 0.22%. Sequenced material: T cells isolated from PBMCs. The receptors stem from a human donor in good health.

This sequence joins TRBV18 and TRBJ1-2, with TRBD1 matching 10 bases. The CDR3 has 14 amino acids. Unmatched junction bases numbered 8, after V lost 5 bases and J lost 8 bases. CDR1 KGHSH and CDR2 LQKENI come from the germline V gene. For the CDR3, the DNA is TGTGCCAGCTCAACACGACAGGGGGCGAGGGGCTACACCTTC. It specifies CASSTRQGARGYTF.

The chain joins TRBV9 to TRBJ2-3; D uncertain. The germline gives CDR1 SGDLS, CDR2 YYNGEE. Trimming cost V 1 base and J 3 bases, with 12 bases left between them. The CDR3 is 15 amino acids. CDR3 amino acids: CASSVSDFRTDTQYF. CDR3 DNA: TGTGCCAGCAGCGTAAGCGATTTTCGGACAGATACGCAGTATTTT.

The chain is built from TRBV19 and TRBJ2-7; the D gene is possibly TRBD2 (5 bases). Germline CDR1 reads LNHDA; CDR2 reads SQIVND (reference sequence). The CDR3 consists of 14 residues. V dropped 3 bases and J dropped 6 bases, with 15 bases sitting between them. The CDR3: CASSIGLHNREQYF. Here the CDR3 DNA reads TGTGCCAGTAGTATCGGACTCCATAATCGCGAGCAGTACTTC.

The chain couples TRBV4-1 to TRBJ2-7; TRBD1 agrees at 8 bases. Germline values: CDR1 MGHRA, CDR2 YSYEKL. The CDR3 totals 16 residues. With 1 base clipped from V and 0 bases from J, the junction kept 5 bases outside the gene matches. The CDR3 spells CASSQGLGQGSYEQYF. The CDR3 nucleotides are TGCGCCAGCAGCCAAGGCCTAGGACAGGGCTCCTACGAGCAGTACTTC.

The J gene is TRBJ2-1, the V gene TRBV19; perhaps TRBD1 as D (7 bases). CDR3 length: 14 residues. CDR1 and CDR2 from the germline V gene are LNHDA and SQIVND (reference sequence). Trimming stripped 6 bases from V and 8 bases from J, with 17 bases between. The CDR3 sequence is CASSYRGWEDEQFF. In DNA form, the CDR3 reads TGTGCCAGTAGCTACAGGGGTTGGGAGGATGAGCAGTTCTTC. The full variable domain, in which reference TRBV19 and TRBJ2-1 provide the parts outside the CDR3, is DGGITQSPKYLFRKEGQNVTLSCEQNLNHDAMYWYRQDPGQGLRLIYYSQIVNDFQKGDIAEGYSVSREKKESFPLTVTSAQKNPTAFYLCASSYRGWEDEQFFGPGTRLTVL.